The sequence of this TCR beta chain was determined in a study of shared clonotypes between healthy human individuals. Worth noting for this clone: Its matching antigen is unknown.

Donors included only healthy HIV-negative adults lacking recent acute infections or vaccinations. Measured with immunoSEQ multiplex PCR; TCRdb has only the in-frame clones, and not every one. Here the sample spans some 690,000 clones, roughly 88% being singletons. Regarding the study as a whole: Generation probability values for non-shared clonotypes were lower than those for clonotypes shared by all four donors.

The CDR3 sequence is 16 residues long. Trimming shortened V by 1 base and J by 0 bases, and 13 bases separated the two germline ends. Germline CDR1 MNHEY, CDR2 SMNVEV (reference sequence). The chain couples TRBV27 to TRBJ2-7; D could derive from TRBD1 or TRBD2 (5 bases each). The specimen sequenced was memory CD8+ T cells from PBMCs. Subset of the sample: CD45RO+ cells pooled with CCR7-negative TemRA cells. The TCR comes from a man between 18 and 35 years old in good health. Some clones in this sample may be carry-over from other donors' samples. The CDR3 DNA reads TGTGCCAGCAGTTTATACGGGACGCCCAGCTCCTACGAGCAGTACTTC. As protein: CASSLYGTPSSYEQYF.